This TCR beta chain was observed in a study of radiotherapy plus CTLA-4 blockade in lung cancer. Study details: Overall, 18% of patients showed an objective response, while 25% to 40% attained disease control. Study-wide points: Some TCR clones had been derived from tumors. These clones expanded in peripheral blood after radiotherapy plus ipilimumab. Among reported predictors of response, early blood T cell clone dynamics with interferon-beta performed best.

CDR1 SEHNR and CDR2 FQNEAQ come from the germline V gene (reference sequence). The V gene end was trimmed by 5 bases and the J gene end by 9 bases; junction bases not matched to a gene: 9. This CDR3 comprises 13 residues. Clones were read by immunoSEQ multiplex PCR, and TCRdb kept only the in-frame ones, dropping some. This sample has approximately 99,000 clones, with 88% found just once. Alongside CTLA-4 blockade with ipilimumab, patients with chemo-refractory metastatic non-small-cell lung cancer received focal radiation. As for this clone: Antigen unknown.

The source of this sequence is a human donor with non-small cell lung cancer that progressed on radiotherapy plus ipilimumab. This chain links TRBV7-9 with TRBJ2-5; 7 bases are a match to TRBD2. The sample in question was peripheral blood, obtained from a patient treated with radiotherapy plus ipilimumab. CDR3 residues: CASSPAVGGAQYF. In nucleotides, the CDR3 is TGTGCCAGCAGCCCAGCAGTGGGGGGGGCCCAGTACTTC.